The rows below give T cell receptor beta chains drawn from one sample of a study of radiotherapy plus CTLA-4 blockade in lung cancer. Sequenced by immunoSEQ multiplex PCR; TCRdb stores in-frame clones only, minus some. The table shows roughly 68,000 clones, with approximately 80% occurring only once. The source was peripheral blood, collected from a patient treated with radiotherapy plus ipilimumab. The receptors were gathered from a human donor with non-small cell lung cancer who had a complete response to radiotherapy plus ipilimumab. Both conserved end residues are part of each CDR3. A D gene is named only where the DNA matches it firmly. The size entry is marked missing in some rows and otherwise reads once, few, many or a size class.

CDR3 length,D gene,J gene,V gene,clone size,CDR3 protein,CDR3 DNA
15,TRBD1,TRBJ1-5,TRBV4-1,NA,CASSYRQGGDQPQHF,TGCGCCAGCAGCTACCGACAGGGCGGGGATCAGCCCCAGCATTTT
13,NA,TRBJ2-5,TRBV6-1,NA,CASSGQRRETQYF,TGTGCCAGCAGTGGACAGAGAAGGGAGACCCAGTACTTC
15,NA,TRBJ2-6,TRBV27,NA,CASSFSDSGANVLTF,TGTGCCAGCAGTTTCTCGGATTCCGGGGCCAACGTCCTGACTTTC
15,NA,TRBJ2-1,TRBV2,few,CASSRDRSSYNEQFF,TGTGCCAGCAGCAGAGACAGAAGCTCCTACAATGAGCAGTTCTTC
14,TRBD1,TRBJ2-5,TRBV6-5,NA,CASSYPDRGGTQYF,TGTGCCAGCAGTTACCCGGACAGGGGAGGGACCCAGTACTTC
14,NA,TRBJ1-2,TRBV18,NA,CASSPVAGFYGYTF,TGTGCCAGCTCACCAGTAGCAGGGTTCTATGGCTACACCTTC
16,NA,TRBJ2-1,TRBV18,NA,CASSPPGQAAGYEQFF,TGTGCCAGCTCACCTCCCGGGCAGGCCGCCGGGTATGAGCAGTTCTTC
14,NA,TRBJ1-2,TRBV7-2,NA,CASSLQGSNYGYTF,TGTGCCAGCAGCTTACAAGGTTCTAACTATGGCTACACCTTC
13,NA,TRBJ2-3,TRBV15,NA,CATSRGPRDTQYF,TGTGCCACCAGCAGGGGCCCGAGAGATACGCAGTATTTT
14,NA,TRBJ2-5,TRBV6-1,NA,CASSDGGSEETQYF,TGTGCCAGCAGTGATGGGGGAAGCGAAGAGACCCAGTACTTC
19,NA,TRBJ2-6,TRBV11-3,NA,CASTLPGVLGGSGANVLTF,TGTGCCAGCACCTTACCCGGTGTTCTGGGTGGCTCTGGGGCCAACGTCCTGACTTTC
16,NA,TRBJ2-1,TRBV6-5,NA,CASSYSISGTYNEQFF,TGTGCCAGCAGTTACTCGATTTCGGGAACCTACAATGAGCAGTTCTTC
14,NA,TRBJ2-1,TRBV10-1,few,CASSGGTGYNEQFF,TGCGCCAGCAGTGGGGGGACCGGCTATAATGAGCAGTTCTTC
14,NA,TRBJ2-3,TRBV5-1,NA,CASSLTDSTDTQYF,TGCGCCAGCAGCTTGACCGACAGCACAGATACGCAGTATTTT
15,NA,TRBJ1-2,TRBV18,NA,CASSPTERGAPGYTF,TGTGCCAGCTCACCGACCGAGCGGGGGGCGCCCGGCTACACCTTC
15,NA,TRBJ2-7,TRBV6-5,NA,CASSYKGGAVGEQYF,TGTGCCAGCAGTTACAAGGGAGGAGCGGTCGGCGAGCAGTACTTC
13,NA,TRBJ1-2,TRBV29-1,NA,CSVAQGEGYGYTF,TGCAGCGTCGCACAGGGAGAAGGCTATGGCTACACCTTC
21,NA,TRBJ1-2,TRBV4-2,NA,CASSLGVFGASGALKSYGYTF,TGTGCCAGCAGCCTTGGAGTCTTTGGCGCGTCAGGGGCCCTTAAAAGCTATGGCTACACCTTC
14,NA,TRBJ1-5,TRBV5-8,NA,CASSLVQGGQPQHF,TGTGCCAGCAGCTTGGTCCAGGGCGGTCAGCCCCAGCATTTT
16,NA,TRBJ1-2,TRBV30,NA,CASDPSSGISPYGYTF,TGTGCCTCCGACCCCTCCTCGGGGATTAGCCCGTATGGCTACACCTTC
16,NA,TRBJ1-5,TRBV19,NA,CASSIAPGRIGQPQHF,TGTGCCAGTAGTATCGCCCCGGGACGAATCGGTCAGCCCCAGCATTTT
11,NA,TRBJ2-7,TRBV12-5,NA,CASGLTYEQYF,TGTGCTAGTGGTTTGACCTACGAGCAGTACTTC
17,NA,TRBJ2-5,TRBV7-9,NA,CASSPPGYGPIEETQYF,TGTGCCAGCAGCCCTCCAGGGTACGGACCTATCGAAGAGACCCAGTACTTC
13,NA,TRBJ1-4,TRBV11-2,NA,CASSRGTREKLFF,TGTGCCAGCAGCCGAGGGACACGGGAAAAACTGTTTTTT
14,TRBD1,TRBJ2-7,TRBV29-1,NA,CSVEIGQETYEQYF,TGCAGCGTTGAAATCGGACAGGAAACCTACGAGCAGTACTTC
16,NA,TRBJ1-3,TRBV7-2,NA,CASSLWTANSGNTIYF,TGTGCCAGCAGCTTATGGACAGCGAACTCTGGAAACACCATATATTTT
16,TRBD2,TRBJ2-1,TRBV18,NA,CASSPPGLAGVNEQFF,TGTGCCAGCTCACCACCGGGACTAGCGGGAGTAAATGAGCAGTTCTTC